This T cell receptor (beta chain) originates from a study of CXCR3-negative and CXCR3-positive naive CD8 T cells. The CDR3 totals 16 residues. Germline CDR1 is LGHNA and CDR2 is YSLEER. UMI-labeled 5' RACE yielded the TRB cDNA libraries. TCRdb re-called the 5' RACE reads and catalogs CDR3 proteins one per entry, DNA excluded. The repertoire table contains some 56,000 distinct CDR3 sequences. The V and J genes are TRBV4-3 and TRBJ1-4. The sequencing input was memory CD8+ T cells from blood. The sequence was obtained from a human donor in good health. Some clones in this sample may be carry-over from other donors' samples. Here the CDR3 reads CASSQVAGQSNEKLFF.